This T cell receptor beta chain was found in a study of cytomegalovirus exposure and HLA in healthy donors. Study as a whole: In an earlier analysis, 95 million to 140 million unique TCR beta sequences were found from 150 million to 200 million T cells.

The CDR3 is 13 residues long. The V and J ends lost 0 bases and 7 bases respectively, with 8 bases between them. Looked up from germline, CDR1 is SGHRS and CDR2 is YFSETQ. About this clone: As yet, its antigen is unknown. Other DNA sequences in the same sample also yield this CDR3.

Findings and caveats of the study: Roughly uniform depth of sequencing across donors was assumed in presence/absence analyses. Fewer N-insertions than the roughly 630-donor mean were reportedly shown by an Asian-associated ancestry cluster in a later analysis. Certain indistinguishable V segments, among them TRBV6-2 and TRBV6-3, were excluded.

Use of 60 Vbeta and 13 Jbeta primers characterized the PCR. Profiling relied on immunoSEQ multiplex PCR, and the TCRdb table lists in-frame clones only, not all of them. The table has approximately 190,000 clones, about 84% seen once. V is TRBV5-1 and J is TRBJ2-1, with D possibly matching TRBD2 (5 bases). The TCR was taken from a woman aged 25-40 years in good health and CMV-seropositive. The sequenced sample was PBMCs. The CDR3 nucleotides are TGCGCCAGCAGCTTGGGCCTAGCTAATGAGCAGTTCTTC. The encoded protein is CASSLGLANEQFF.